This T cell receptor (beta chain) originates from a study of Ad26.COV2.S vaccination and SARS-CoV-2 variants. Background on the study: The vaccine Ad26.COV2.S was put into the muscle once, or twice with 56 days between. Whole-study findings and limits: Placebo recipients showed lower spike-specific TCR breadth than vaccinees. After vaccination, substantial breadth of spike-specific CD8+ and CD4+ responses was reported.

This clone was counted only a few times. Its antigen remains unidentified. The CDR3 has 13 amino acids. Germline CDR1 SGHTA, CDR2 FQGTGA. V was shortened by 2 bases and J by 7 bases, with 11 bases between the two germline ends. Sequencing used immunoSEQ multiplex PCR; TCRdb keeps in-frame clones, though not all of them. Seen here are 350,000 to 500,000 clones, roughly 87% observed once, and the top ten hold less than 5.5%. As for treatment: roughly 20 received Ad26.COV2.S at low or high dose, single or two shots; several received placebo; per-sample allocation not given. After the first vaccine or placebo injection, samples were drawn on day 63.

The sequence was obtained from a person between 18 and 60 years old who received the Ad26.COV2.S COVID-19 vaccine or a placebo. This chain uses TRBV7-3 with TRBJ1-2, with D maybe TRBD1 (5 bases). Sequenced material: peripheral blood, taken in a trial of Ad26.COV2.S vaccine versus placebo. The CDR3 sequence is CASSLEGHGGYTF. The CDR3 bases are TGTGCCAGCAGCTTAGAGGGGCATGGTGGCTACACCTTC. Combining the CDR3 with reference TRBV7-3 and TRBJ1-2 gives the whole variable domain GAGVSQTPSNKVTEKGKYVELRCDPISGHTALYWYRQSLGQGPEFLIYFQGTGAADDSGLPNDRFFAVRPEGSVSTLKIQRTERGDSAVYLCASSLEGHGGYTFGSGTRLTVV.